This T cell receptor (beta chain) is from a study of healthy donors' naive CD4 and CD8 T cells. General observations from the study: Positive CDR3 charge linked to CD4+ cells, negative to CD8+ cells.

The CDR3 consists of 16 residues. Germline V lookup: CDR1 SGHRS, CDR2 YFSETQ. Trimming left V 4 bases short and J 6 bases short, with 20 bases between. Each TCR library used roughly 510 ng of total RNA and a linear amplification protocol. TCRdb independently ran MiXCR on the reads; one entry per CDR3 protein. The profile covers 180,000 or so distinct CDR3 sequences, with around 74% appearing a single time and about 2.3% taken by the ten largest. Notes on this clonotype: The antigen remains unidentified.

The chain combines TRBV5-1 with TRBJ2-1, with D possibly TRBD1 on 6 matching bases. This receptor was identified in a pool of human donors in good health; the sample pools cells from several healthy donors. The material sequenced was naive CD4+ and CD8+ T cells sorted from blood, pooled from several donors. CDR3 nucleotides: TGCGCCAGCAGCGCACAACTAGTTACAGGGAGCAATGAGCAGTTCTTC. Translation: CASSAQLVTGSNEQFF. Using reference TRBV5-1 and TRBJ2-1 for the parts outside the CDR3, the full variable domain is KAGVTQTPRYLIKTRGQQVTLSCSPISGHRSVSWYQQTPGQGLQFLFEYFSETQRNKGNFPGRFSGRQFSNSRSEMNVSTLELGDSALYLCASSAQLVTGSNEQFFGPGTRLTVL.